Sequencing of this TCR beta chain was carried out in a study of neurological immune-mediated disorders. TCRdb re-called the 5' RACE reads with MiXCR, one entry per CDR3 protein. The sample contains roughly 50,000 distinct CDR3 sequences, 12% of which appear only once. This clonotype showed up just a few times. This TCR was sampled from an older woman with HTLV-1-associated myelopathy (HAM/TSP). Source material: PBMCs.

CDR3 DNA sequence: TGTGCCAGCAGTTTAAACGGGTTGGGGAGCTCCGGAAACACCATATATTTT. Protein: CASSLNGLGSSGNTIYF. The chain combines TRBV27 with TRBJ1-3; no clear D gene. CDR1 MNHEY and CDR2 SMNVEV come from the germline V gene (reference sequence). This CDR3 comprises 17 residues. With 2 bases removed from V and 4 bases from J, the gap between germline ends came to 18 bases.